The 26 T cell receptor beta chains below all came from one sample that was sequenced in a study of identical twins listed by TCRdb under 2016. To prepare the library, 5' RACE was applied. Sequencing instrument: Illumina HiSeq 2000. TCRdb ran its own pipeline on the public reads, namely fastp trimming at Q25 and MiXCR clone calling, and kept in-frame beta chains. Every CDR3 protein is listed once, alongside the most common genes and DNA of its rows. The table for this sample lists 300,000 to 400,000 distinct CDR3 sequences; about 12% of them were counted only once. The top ten clonotypes cover 7.2% of the sample. This same sample was also taken into another study, of yellow fever vaccine responses in identical twins.

Sequencing input: CD8+ T cells sorted from blood. The origin of the receptors is a woman younger than 35 in good health.

Written as DNA, the CDR3 is TGTGCCAGCAGCTTGGGTTGGGGGGGGTCCTACAATGAGCAGTTCTTC. Residues: CASSLGWGGSYNEQFF. The rearrangement uses TRBV5-8 and TRBJ2-1; TRBD2 matches at 7 bases. The V segment lost 0 bases and the J segment 1 base; nucleotides outside the gene matches: 4. CDR1 and CDR2 from the germline V gene are SGHTS and YDEGEE. The CDR3 runs to 16 residues.

This clonotype came up a few times. The rearrangement uses TRBV6-1 and TRBJ1-4; D remains unclear. CDR1 MNHNS and CDR2 SASEGT come from the germline V gene. The V and J ends lost 2 bases and 1 base respectively, with 14 bases between them. The CDR3 totals 17 residues. This chain's CDR3 is CASSENPPRGTNEKLFF. As DNA, the CDR3 is TGTGCCAGCAGTGAAAACCCACCCAGAGGAACTAATGAAAAACTGTTTTTT.

This clonotype was detected a few times. The rearrangement links TRBV9 to TRBJ2-3; tentatively, D is TRBD1 (6 bases). Germline lookup yields CDR1 SGDLS and CDR2 YYNGEE. V gave up 0 bases and J gave up 1 base, with 9 bases separating them. The CDR3 consists of 15 residues. The CDR3 spells CASSVEGDGTDTQYF. The CDR3 coding sequence is TGTGCCAGCAGCGTAGAGGGGGATGGCACAGATACGCAGTATTTT.

This clonotype appeared a few times. This rearrangement joins TRBV10-2 to TRBJ1-4, with D tentatively TRBD1 (6 bases). Germline V gene data show CDR1 as WSHSY and CDR2 as SAAADI. With 4 bases removed from V and 7 bases from J, the gap between germline ends came to 10 bases. The CDR3 is 13 amino acids. CDR3 protein: CASSVGGTEKLFF. The CDR3 coding sequence is TGCGCCAGCAGTGTGGGGGGCACTGAAAAACTGTTTTTT.

In its sample, this clonotype was seen a few times. This chain links TRBV7-8 with TRBJ2-7; the D gene is possibly TRBD1 (6 bases). V was cut by 1 base and J by 6 bases, with 16 bases left in between. The CDR3 is 15 amino acids. Germline-derived CDR1 and CDR2 are SGHVS and FQNEAQ. The CDR3 loop is CASSLEESGTREQYF. The CDR3 DNA is TGTGCCAGCAGCTTAGAAGAGTCAGGGACACGCGAGCAGTACTTC.

This clonotype was counted between two and nine times. CDR3: CASSSGLAGTRGLTGELFF. The CDR3 DNA sequence: TGTGCCAGCAGTTCGGGACTAGCGGGAACTAGAGGATTAACCGGGGAGCTGTTTTTT. This sequence joins TRBV28 and TRBJ2-2; the match to TRBD2 covers 13 bases. J lost 5 bases, V lost 4 bases, and 13 bases had no gene match. CDR3 length: 19 amino acids. CDR1 and CDR2 (germline): MDHEN, SYDVKM.

V usage is TRBV6-1 and J usage is TRBJ1-5, with D perhaps TRBD1 (6 bases). Deletions cut 0 bases from V and 9 bases from J, with 15 bases between. CDR3 length: 15 residues. The germline V gene encodes CDR1 MNHNS and CDR2 SASEGT. The CDR3 reads CASSEASRGTGPQHF. The CDR3 region has the DNA TGTGCCAGCAGTGAAGCGAGTAGGGGGACGGGGCCCCAGCATTTT.

This clonotype was counted many times. This chain uses TRBV12-3 or TRBV12-4 with TRBJ1-1; no firm D call. CDR3 length: 14 amino acids. V lost 6 bases and J 0 bases, leaving 11 bases between the germline ends. The CDR3 protein is CASSLTRVNTEAFF. DNA of the CDR3: TGTGCCAGCAGCCTGACGAGGGTGAACACTGAAGCTTTCTTT.

Ten or more counts support this clonotype. The chain has TRBV29-1 and TRBJ2-7, with 11 bases identical to TRBD2. V lost 7 bases to trimming and J lost 0 bases; unmatched junction nucleotides: 8. Germline V gene lookup returns CDR1 SQVTM and CDR2 ANQGSEA. The CDR3 loop spans 15 amino acids. CDR3 nucleotide sequence: TGCAGCGCACTAGCGGGAGAACATACCTCCTACGAGCAGTACTTC. It codes for CSALAGEHTSYEQYF.

This clonotype was seen more than once but under ten times. V usage is TRBV5-1 and J usage is TRBJ2-5; D gene ambiguous. CDR3 length: 15 residues. Germline-derived CDR1 and CDR2 are SGHRS and YFSETQ. The germline V and J ends were trimmed by 0 bases and 2 bases, with 11 bases remaining between them. CDR3 sequence: CASSLDDLEQETQYF. DNA for the CDR3: TGCGCCAGCAGCTTGGACGATCTAGAACAAGAGACCCAGTACTTC.

This chain connects TRBV6-5 to TRBJ2-7, with a possible D match to TRBD2 (7 bases). The V gene's germline CDR1 is MNHEY and CDR2 SVGAGI. The V end was cut by 4 bases, the J end by 5 bases, with 18 bases between. The CDR3 spans 15 residues. In nucleotides, the CDR3 is TGTGCCAGCAGTTGGGGGGGCAACCAGCGGCACGAGCAGTACTTC. It translates to CASSWGGNQRHEQYF.

This clonotype was seen a few times. The chain recombines TRBV12-3 or TRBV12-4 with TRBJ2-1; D not certain. This CDR3 has 14 residues. The V gene lost 10 bases and the J gene lost 0 bases, with 13 bases spanning the gap. Here the CDR3 reads CAIIRAGSYNEQFF. The CDR3 DNA reads TGTGCCATCATAAGGGCAGGCTCCTACAATGAGCAGTTCTTC.

This chain links TRBV20-1 with TRBJ1-3; possible D gene TRBD1, 6 bases. Trimming took 3 bases from V and 2 from J, leaving 8 bases between them. The germline V gene has CDR1 DFQATT and CDR2 SNEGSKA (reference sequence). The length of the CDR3 is 13 residues. CDR3 sequence (DNA): TGCAGTGCTAGTAGGGGGGCTGGAAACACCATATATTTT. Amino acid sequence: CSASRGAGNTIYF.

This clonotype was seen only a few times. The chain carries TRBV25-1 and TRBJ2-2, with D perhaps TRBD1 or TRBD2 (5 bases each). Trimming cost V 10 bases and J 4 bases, with 19 bases left between them. The V gene's germline CDR1 is MGHDK and CDR2 SYGVNS. This CDR3 has 15 residues. Here the CDR3 reads CATGTQRDPTGELFF. Written as DNA, the CDR3 is TGTGCCACCGGGACCCAACGGGATCCCACCGGGGAGCTGTTTTTT.

This rearrangement joins TRBV29-1 to TRBJ2-7; 8 positions agree with TRBD2. The J segment lost 7 bases and the V segment lost 6 bases, leaving 8 bases of the junction unmatched. The CDR3 is 12 residues long. Germline-derived CDR1 and CDR2 are SQVTM and ANQGSEA. In DNA form, the CDR3 reads TGCAGCGTGGAGGGGGTAGCGGGGGAGCAGTACTTC. Translated: CSVEGVAGEQYF.

The chain is built from TRBV28 and TRBJ2-6, with D unclear. The V end was cut by 3 bases, the J end by 0 bases, with 9 bases between. The CDR3 consists of 16 residues. Germline CDR1 MDHEN, CDR2 SYDVKM. CDR3 amino acids: CASSFGGPSGANVLTF. CDR3 nucleotides: TGTGCCAGCAGTTTTGGCGGACCCTCTGGGGCCAACGTCCTGACTTTC.

This clonotype turned up a few times. V and J are TRBV7-6 and TRBJ2-7; 11 nucleotides align to TRBD2. Germline V gives CDR1 SGHVS, CDR2 FNYEAQ. The ends lost 1 base at V and 0 bases at J; junction bases unmatched: 5. The CDR3 has 17 residues. The CDR3 DNA follows: TGTGCCAGCAGCTTAGTGACTAGCGGGACCAGCTCCTACGAGCAGTACTTC. Translated, it gives CASSLVTSGTSSYEQYF.

V is TRBV12-3 or TRBV12-4 and J is TRBJ2-1, with 8 bases that match TRBD2. V lost 6 bases and J lost 6; bases outside the gene matches: 13. The CDR3 runs 16 residues. The CDR3 spells CASSPRLSGSLNEQFF. DNA for the CDR3: TGTGCCAGCAGCCCCCGACTAAGCGGGAGTCTCAATGAGCAGTTCTTC.

This clonotype has only a few counts. The chain has TRBV2 and TRBJ2-2; 7 bases are a match to TRBD2. CDR1 is SNHLY, CDR2 FYNNEI, per germline. The J segment lost 1 base and the V segment lost 9 bases, leaving 8 bases of the junction unmatched. This CDR3 is built from 15 residues. The DNA for the CDR3 is TGTGCCAGAGCCCGGGGGGAGATGAACACCGGGGAGCTGTTTTTT. Translating gives CARARGEMNTGELFF.

This chain joins TRBV7-9 and TRBJ2-1; D ambiguous. V was clipped by 3 bases and J by 7 bases, with 16 bases between them. CDR3 length: 15 amino acids. Germline V lookup: CDR1 SEHNR, CDR2 FQNEAQ (reference sequence). CDR3 bases: TGTGCCAGCAGCTTCCCCGGACCCGTGTTGAATGAGCAGTTCTTC. Its translation is CASSFPGPVLNEQFF.

This clonotype was counted only a few times. The chain carries TRBV3-1 and TRBJ2-7; possibly TRBD1 for D (5 bases). Germline V gives CDR1 LGHDT, CDR2 YNNKEL (reference sequence). Trimming removed 1 base from V and 3 bases from J, with 19 bases in between. This CDR3 contains 17 residues. The chain's CDR3 is CASSQGMQGLPIYEQYF. The CDR3 DNA reads TGTGCCAGCAGCCAAGGGATGCAGGGCCTTCCGATCTACGAGCAGTACTTC.

This clonotype was counted only a few times. The V gene is TRBV6-5, the J gene TRBJ2-1, with no clear D. V shed 0 bases and J shed 1 base, with 4 bases lying between them. The germline gives CDR1 MNHEY, CDR2 SVGAGI. This CDR3 has 14 residues. The CDR3 loop is CASSYSTSYNEQFF. The CDR3, as DNA: TGTGCCAGCAGTTACTCGACGTCCTACAATGAGCAGTTCTTC.

The chain links TRBV29-1 to TRBJ2-1; 12 bases fit TRBD1. J gave up 7 bases and V 0 bases, and 7 bases lay outside the gene matches. CDR3 length: 16 residues. Germline V gene data show CDR1 as SQVTM and CDR2 as ANQGSEA. CDR3 protein: CSVEEPGQGASNEQFF. The CDR3 bases are TGCAGCGTTGAAGAACCGGGACAGGGGGCGAGTAATGAGCAGTTCTTC.

The rearrangement links TRBV25-1 to TRBJ2-7, with a weak D call TRBD1 (5 bases). CDR3 size: 12 residues. Trimming took 8 bases from V and 2 from J, leaving 10 bases between them. From germline, CDR1 is MGHDK and CDR2 SYGVNS. CDR3 nucleotides: TGTGCCAGCGAAGTAGGGGCCTACGAGCAGTACTTC. It is translated as CASEVGAYEQYF.

V usage is TRBV20-1 and J usage is TRBJ2-7; 9 bases map to TRBD2. CDR3 length: 14 residues. The V gene end was trimmed by 1 base and the J gene end by 4 bases; junction bases not matched to a gene: 5. CDR1 and CDR2 from the germline V gene are DFQATT and SNEGSKA (reference sequence). CDR3 sequence reads: CSARGREGLYEQYF. The CDR3 DNA is TGCAGTGCTAGAGGGCGGGAGGGCCTTTACGAGCAGTACTTC.

This rearrangement joins TRBV2 to TRBJ2-7; 11 bases are a match to TRBD1. V shed 6 bases, J shed 6 bases, and the junction held 10 bases outside the gene matches. CDR1 and CDR2 from the germline V gene are SNHLY and FYNNEI. CDR3 size: 15 residues. In nucleotides, the CDR3 is TGTGCCAGCAGCCCCGGGACAGGGGGACTGCGCGAGCAGTACGTC. Translated: CASSPGTGGLREQYV.